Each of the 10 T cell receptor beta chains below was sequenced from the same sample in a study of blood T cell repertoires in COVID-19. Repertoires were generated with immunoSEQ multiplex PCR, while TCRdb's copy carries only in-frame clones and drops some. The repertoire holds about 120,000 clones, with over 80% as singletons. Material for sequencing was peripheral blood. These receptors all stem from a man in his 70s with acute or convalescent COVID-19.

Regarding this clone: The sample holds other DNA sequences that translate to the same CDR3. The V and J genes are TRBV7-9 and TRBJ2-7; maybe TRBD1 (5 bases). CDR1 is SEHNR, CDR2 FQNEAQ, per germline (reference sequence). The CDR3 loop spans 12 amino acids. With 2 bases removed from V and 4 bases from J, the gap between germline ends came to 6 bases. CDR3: CASSLQGYEQYF. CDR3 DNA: TGTGCCAGCAGCTTACAGGGTTACGAGCAGTACTTC.

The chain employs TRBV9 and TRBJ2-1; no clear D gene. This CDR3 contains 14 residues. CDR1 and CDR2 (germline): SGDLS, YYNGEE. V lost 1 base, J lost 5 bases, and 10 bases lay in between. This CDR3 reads CASSVSWANNEQFF. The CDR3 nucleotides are TGTGCCAGCAGCGTAAGCTGGGCCAACAATGAGCAGTTCTTC.

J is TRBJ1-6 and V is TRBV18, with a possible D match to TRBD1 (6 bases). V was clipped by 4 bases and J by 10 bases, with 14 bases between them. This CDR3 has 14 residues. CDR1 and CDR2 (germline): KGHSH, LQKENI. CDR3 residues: CASSQQGGGSPLHF. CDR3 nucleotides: TGTGCCAGCTCACAACAGGGCGGGGGGTCACCCCTCCACTTT.

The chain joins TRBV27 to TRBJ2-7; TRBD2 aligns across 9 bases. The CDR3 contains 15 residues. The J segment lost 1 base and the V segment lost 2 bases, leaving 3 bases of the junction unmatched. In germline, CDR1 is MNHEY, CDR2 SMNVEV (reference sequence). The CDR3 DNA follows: TGTGCCAGCAGTTTAATAGCGGGGGTGTCCTACGAGCAGTACTTC. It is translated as CASSLIAGVSYEQYF.

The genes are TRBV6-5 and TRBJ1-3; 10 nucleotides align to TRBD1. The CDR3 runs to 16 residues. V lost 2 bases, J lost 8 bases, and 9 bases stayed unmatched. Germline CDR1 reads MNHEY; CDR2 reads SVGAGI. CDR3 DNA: TGTGCCAGCAGTTACGCCGCGACAGGGGGCGCGGACACCATATATTTT. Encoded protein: CASSYAATGGADTIYF.

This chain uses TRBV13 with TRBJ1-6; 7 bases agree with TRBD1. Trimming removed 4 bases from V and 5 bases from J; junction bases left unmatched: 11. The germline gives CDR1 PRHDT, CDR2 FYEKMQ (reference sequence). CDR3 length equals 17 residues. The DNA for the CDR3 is TGTGCCAGCAGCTCAGGAAGGACAGGCATGAATAATTCACCCCTCCACTTT. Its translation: CASSSGRTGMNNSPLHF.

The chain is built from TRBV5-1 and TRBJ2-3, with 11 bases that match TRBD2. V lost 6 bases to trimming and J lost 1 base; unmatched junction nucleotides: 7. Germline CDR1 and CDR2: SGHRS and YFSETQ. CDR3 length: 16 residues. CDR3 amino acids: CASTPTSGVGTDTQYF. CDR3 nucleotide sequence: TGCGCCAGCACCCCGACTAGCGGGGTGGGCACAGATACGCAGTATTTT.

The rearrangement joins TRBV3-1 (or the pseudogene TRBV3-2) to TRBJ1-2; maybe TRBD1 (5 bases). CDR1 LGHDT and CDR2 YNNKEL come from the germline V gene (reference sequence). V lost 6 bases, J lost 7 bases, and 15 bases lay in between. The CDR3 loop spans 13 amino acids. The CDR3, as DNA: TGTGCCAGCAGTCGGGCAGGGTCGATTGGCTACACCTTC. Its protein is CASSRAGSIGYTF.

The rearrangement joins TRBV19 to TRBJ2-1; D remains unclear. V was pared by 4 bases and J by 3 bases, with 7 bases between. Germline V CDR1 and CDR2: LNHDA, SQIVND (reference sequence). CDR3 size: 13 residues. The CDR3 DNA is TGTGCCAGTAGTAGGGCAGACTACAATGAGCAGTTCTTC. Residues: CASSRADYNEQFF.

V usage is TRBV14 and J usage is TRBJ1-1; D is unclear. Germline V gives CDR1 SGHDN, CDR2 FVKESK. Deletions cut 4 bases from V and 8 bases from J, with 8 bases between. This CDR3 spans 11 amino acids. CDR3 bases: TGTGCCAGCAGCCCATACGGGGAAGCTTTCTTT. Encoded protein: CASSPYGEAFF.